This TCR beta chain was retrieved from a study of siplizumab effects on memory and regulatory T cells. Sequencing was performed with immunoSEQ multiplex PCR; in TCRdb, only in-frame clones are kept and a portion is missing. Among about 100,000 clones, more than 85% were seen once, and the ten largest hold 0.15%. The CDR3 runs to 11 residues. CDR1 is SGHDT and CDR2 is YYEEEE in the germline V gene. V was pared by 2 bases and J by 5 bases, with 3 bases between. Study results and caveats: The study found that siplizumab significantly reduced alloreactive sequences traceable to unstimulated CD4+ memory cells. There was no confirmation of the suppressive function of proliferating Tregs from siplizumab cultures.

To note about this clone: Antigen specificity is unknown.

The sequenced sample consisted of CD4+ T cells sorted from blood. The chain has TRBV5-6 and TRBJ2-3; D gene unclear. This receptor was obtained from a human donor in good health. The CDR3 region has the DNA TGTGCCAGCAGCTTAGTAGATACGCAGTATTTT. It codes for CASSLVDTQYF.